Detailed here is one T cell receptor (beta chain). This specimen belongs to a study of blood T cell repertoires in COVID-19. Study at large: Sites across the United States, Italy and Spain contributed samples from acute and convalescent COVID-19. In each case, the material was cDNA or gDNA derived from T cells, B-cell-depleted T cells, or PBMCs.

The method was immunoSEQ multiplex PCR; TCRdb's version includes in-frame clones alone and lacks a portion of them. The table includes roughly 75,000 clones, around 67% detected once. The clonotype originates from a human donor with acute or convalescent COVID-19. The donor label of this sample is uncertain. Input material: peripheral blood.

DNA for the CDR3: TGTGCCAGCAGCCAAGATAGGTGGGCAAGGGGGGGGACAGATACGCAGTATTTT. Protein product: CASSQDRWARGGTDTQYF. This chain uses TRBV3-1 (or the pseudogene TRBV3-2) with TRBJ2-3, with D perhaps matching TRBD2 (7 bases). V lost 0 bases and J lost 3, with 19 bases in between. There are 18 residues in the CDR3. Germline loops: CDR1 LGHDT, CDR2 YNNKEL (reference sequence).